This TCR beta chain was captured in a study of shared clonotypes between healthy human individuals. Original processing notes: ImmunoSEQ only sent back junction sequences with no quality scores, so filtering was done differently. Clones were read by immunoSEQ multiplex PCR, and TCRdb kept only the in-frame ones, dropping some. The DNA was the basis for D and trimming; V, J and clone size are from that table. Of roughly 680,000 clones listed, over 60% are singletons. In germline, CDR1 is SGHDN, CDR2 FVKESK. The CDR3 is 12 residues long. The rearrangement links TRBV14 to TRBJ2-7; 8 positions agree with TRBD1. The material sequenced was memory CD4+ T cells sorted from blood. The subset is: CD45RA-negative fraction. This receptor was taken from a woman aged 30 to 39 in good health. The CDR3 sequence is CASGQGFYEQYF. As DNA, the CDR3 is TGTGCAAGCGGACAGGGCTTCTACGAGCAGTACTTC. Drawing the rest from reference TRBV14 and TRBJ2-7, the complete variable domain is EAGVTQFPSHSVIEKGQTVTLRCDPISGHDNLYWYRRVMGKEIKFLLHFVKESKQDESGMPNNRFLAERTGGTYSTLKVQPAELEDSGVYFCASGQGFYEQYFGPGTRLTVT.